Shown below are 2 T cell receptor beta chains from a single sample sequenced in a study of shared clonotypes between healthy human individuals. The repertoire was sequenced with immunoSEQ multiplex PCR; TCRdb's copy has only in-frame clones and lacks some. This sample carries roughly 1.4 million clones, approximately 98.5% of them seen once, and the ten largest clones take approximately 0.4%. The sample consisted of naive CD4+ T cells sorted from blood. Subset described: CD45RA+ positively selected. The receptors were sampled from a man younger than 45 in good health.

This clone occurred once. The gene calls are TRBV30 and TRBJ1-3; D not certain. V lost 2 bases and J lost 0, with 14 bases in between. Germline loops: CDR1 GTSNPN, CDR2 SVGIG (reference sequence). The CDR3 is 16 amino acids. Here the CDR3 DNA reads TGTGCCTGGAGTCCAAGTCTCTGGCGCTCTGGAAACACCATATATTTT. This gives the protein CAWSPSLWRSGNTIYF. The full variable domain, completed using reference TRBV30 and TRBJ1-3, is SQTIHQWPATLVQPVGSPLSLECTVEGTSNPNLYWYRQAAGRGLQLLFYSVGIGQISSEVPQNLSASRPQDRQFILSSKKLLLSDSGFYLCAWSPSLWRSGNTIYFGEGSWLTVV.

The rearrangement joins TRBV30 to TRBJ2-7; D is unresolved. This CDR3 is built from 14 residues. The germline V gene has CDR1 GTSNPN and CDR2 SVGIG (reference sequence). V gave up 5 bases and J gave up 0 bases, with 14 bases separating them. The CDR3 DNA sequence: TGTGCCTGGGCTCCGGGCCTCAGCTCCTACGAGCAGTACTTC. Translation gives CAWAPGLSSYEQYF.